Below, one T cell receptor beta chain is given with its context. This record comes from a study of patients and donors after allogeneic stem cell transplantation. The CDR3 has 16 amino acids. Deletions cut 1 base from V and 5 bases from J, with 15 bases between. The germline V gene encodes CDR1 SEHNR and CDR2 FQNEAQ (reference sequence). TCRdb reprocessed the RT-PCR reads via MiXCR and lists one record per CDR3 protein. Of 920,000 or so distinct CDR3 sequences in the sample, about a sixth are singletons; the top ten hold around 6%. The sequencing sample was made of blood, either unsorted or a sorted T cell fraction (not recorded which). The V gene is TRBV7-9, the J gene TRBJ1-5; D is possibly TRBD1 (5 bases). This TCR was sampled from a human donor who was either an allogeneic HSCT recipient or a stem cell or donor lymphocyte infusion donor (not recorded which). It is not recorded whose cells these are; they may come from a transplant donor. The CDR3 spells CASSLDGSGPYQPQHF. CDR3 nucleotide sequence: TGTGCCAGCAGCTTAGATGGGTCAGGGCCCTATCAGCCCCAGCATTTT. Full variable domain (outside the CDR3, taken from reference TRBV7-9 and TRBJ1-5): DTGVSQNPRHKITKRGQNVTFRCDPISEHNRLYWYRQTLGQGPEFLTYFQNEAQLEKSRLLSDRFSAERPKGSFSTLEIQRTEQGDSAMYLCASSLDGSGPYQPQHFGDGTRLSIL.